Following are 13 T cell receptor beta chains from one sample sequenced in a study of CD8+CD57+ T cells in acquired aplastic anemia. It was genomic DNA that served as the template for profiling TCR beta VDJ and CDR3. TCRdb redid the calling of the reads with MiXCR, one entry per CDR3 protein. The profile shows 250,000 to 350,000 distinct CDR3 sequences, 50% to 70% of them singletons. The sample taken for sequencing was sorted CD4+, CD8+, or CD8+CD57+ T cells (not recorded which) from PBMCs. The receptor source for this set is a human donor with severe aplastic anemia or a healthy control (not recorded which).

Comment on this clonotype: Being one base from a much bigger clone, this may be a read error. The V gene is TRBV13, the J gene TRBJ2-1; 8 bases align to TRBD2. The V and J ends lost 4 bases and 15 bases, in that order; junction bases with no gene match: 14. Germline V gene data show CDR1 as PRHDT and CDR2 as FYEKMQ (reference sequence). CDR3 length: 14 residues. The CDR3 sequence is CASSSGRGAPKLFF. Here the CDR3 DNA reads TGTGCCAGCAGCTCCGGGCGGGGGGCCCCCAAATTGTTCTTC. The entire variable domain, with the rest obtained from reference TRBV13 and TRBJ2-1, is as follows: AAGVIQSPRHLIKEKRETATLKCYPIPRHDTVYWYQQGPGQDPQFLISFYEKMQSDKGSIPDRFSAQQFSDYHSELNMSSLELGDSALYFCASSSGRGAPKLFFGPGTRLTVL.

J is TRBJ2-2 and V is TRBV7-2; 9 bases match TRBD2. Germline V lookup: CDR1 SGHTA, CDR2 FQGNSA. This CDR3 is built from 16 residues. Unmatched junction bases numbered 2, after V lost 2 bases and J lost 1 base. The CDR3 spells CASSLMRGGNTGELFF. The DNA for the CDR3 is TGTGCCAGCAGCTTAATGCGGGGGGGGAACACCGGGGAGCTGTTTTTT.

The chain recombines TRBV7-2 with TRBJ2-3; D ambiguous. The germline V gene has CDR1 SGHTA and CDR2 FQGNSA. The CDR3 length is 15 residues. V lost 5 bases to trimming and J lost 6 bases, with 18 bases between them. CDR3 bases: TGTGCCAGCAGCCAAACAGCACCTCTCCGGGATACGCAGTATTTT. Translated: CASSQTAPLRDTQYF.

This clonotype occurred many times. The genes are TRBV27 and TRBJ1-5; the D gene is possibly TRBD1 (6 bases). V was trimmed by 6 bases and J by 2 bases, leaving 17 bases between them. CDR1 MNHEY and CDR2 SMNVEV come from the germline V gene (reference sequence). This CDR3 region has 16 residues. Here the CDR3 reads CASRPTGYGGNQPQHF. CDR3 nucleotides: TGTGCCAGCAGACCTACAGGGTATGGGGGCAATCAGCCCCAGCATTTT.

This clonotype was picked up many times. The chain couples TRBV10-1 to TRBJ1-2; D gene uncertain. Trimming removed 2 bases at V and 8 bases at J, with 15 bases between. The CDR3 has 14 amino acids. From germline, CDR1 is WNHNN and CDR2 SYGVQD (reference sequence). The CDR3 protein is CASSEGKGGDGYTF. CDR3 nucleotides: TGCGCCAGCAGTGAGGGGAAAGGAGGTGACGGCTACACCTTC.

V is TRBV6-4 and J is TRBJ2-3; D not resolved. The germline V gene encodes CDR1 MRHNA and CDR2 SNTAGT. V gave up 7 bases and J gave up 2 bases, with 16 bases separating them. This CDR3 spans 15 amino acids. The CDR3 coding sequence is TGTGCCAGCACCCCAAAGCGTGAGTTCACAGATACGCAGTATTTT. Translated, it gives CASTPKREFTDTQYF.

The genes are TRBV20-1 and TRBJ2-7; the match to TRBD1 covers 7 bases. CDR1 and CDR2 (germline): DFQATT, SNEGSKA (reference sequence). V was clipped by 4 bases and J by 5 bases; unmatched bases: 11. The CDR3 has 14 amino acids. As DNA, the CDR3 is TGCAGTGCTACCCGACAGGGTATCGTGGACGAGCAGTACTTC. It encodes CSATRQGIVDEQYF.

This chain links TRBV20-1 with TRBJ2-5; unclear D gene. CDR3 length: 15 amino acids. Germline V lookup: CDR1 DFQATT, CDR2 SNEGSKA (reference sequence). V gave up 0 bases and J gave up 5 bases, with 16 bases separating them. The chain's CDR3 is CSARDPRDTVETQYF. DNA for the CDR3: TGCAGTGCTAGAGATCCAAGGGATACAGTGGAGACCCAGTACTTC.

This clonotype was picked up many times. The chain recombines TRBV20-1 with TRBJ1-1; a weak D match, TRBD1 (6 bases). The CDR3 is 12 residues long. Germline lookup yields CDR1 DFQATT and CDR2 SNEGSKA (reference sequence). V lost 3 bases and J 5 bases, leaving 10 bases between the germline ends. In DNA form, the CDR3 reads TGCAGTGCTAGTAGGGGGGGGACTGAAGCTTTCTTT. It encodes CSASRGGTEAFF.

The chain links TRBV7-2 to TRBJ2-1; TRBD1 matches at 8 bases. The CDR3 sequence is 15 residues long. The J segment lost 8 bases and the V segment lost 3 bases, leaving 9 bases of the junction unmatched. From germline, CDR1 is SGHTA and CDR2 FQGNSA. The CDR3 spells CASSFRGRRSDEQFF. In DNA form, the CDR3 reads TGTGCCAGCAGCTTCAGGGGGCGGCGTAGCGATGAGCAGTTCTTC.

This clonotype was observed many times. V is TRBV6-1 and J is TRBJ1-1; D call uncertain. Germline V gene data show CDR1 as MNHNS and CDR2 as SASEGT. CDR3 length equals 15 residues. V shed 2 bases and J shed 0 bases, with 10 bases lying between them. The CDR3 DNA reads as TGTGCCAGCAGTGAACCTGTGCCCATGAACACTGAAGCTTTCTTT. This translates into CASSEPVPMNTEAFF.

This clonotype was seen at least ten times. The CDR3 region is CATSREGLANEKLFF. DNA for the CDR3: TGTGCCACCAGCAGAGAGGGACTTGCTAATGAAAAACTGTTTTTT. The chain uses TRBV15 and TRBJ1-4; D possibly corresponds to TRBD1 (5 bases). Between the trimmed V and J ends, which lost 0 bases and 3 bases, there was a span of 8 bases. Germline CDR1 LNHNV, CDR2 YYDKDF (reference sequence). This CDR3 contains 15 residues.

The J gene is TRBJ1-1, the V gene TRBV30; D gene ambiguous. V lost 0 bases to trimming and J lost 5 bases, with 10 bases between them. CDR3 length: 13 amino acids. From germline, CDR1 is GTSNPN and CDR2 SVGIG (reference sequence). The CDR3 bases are TGTGCCTGGAGTGTATCTTCCCGTACTGAAGCTTTCTTT. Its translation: CAWSVSSRTEAFF. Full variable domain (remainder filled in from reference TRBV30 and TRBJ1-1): SQTIHQWPATLVQPVGSPLSLECTVEGTSNPNLYWYRQAAGRGLQLLFYSVGIGQISSEVPQNLSASRPQDRQFILSSKKLLLSDSGFYLCAWSVSSRTEAFFGQGTRLTVV.